This record covers a single TCR beta chain. The antigen remains unidentified. Treatment meaning: roughly ten-day PBMC culture with coronavirus spike peptide pools or control peptides (ViraFEST assay). The entry originates in a study of vaccination and CD4 T cells after COVID-19. Cultured CD4+ T cells had their DNA profiled by the Oncomine TCR Beta short-read assay. TCRdb re-analysed the PCR reads in MiXCR, keeping a single row per CDR3 protein. The sample yields around 18,000 distinct CDR3 sequences, 36% seen once. This sequence was found in a human donor who received a COVID-19 vaccine. The starting material was CD4+ T cells from blood, cultured in vitro, obtained before SARS-CoV-2 vaccination.

The CDR3 bases are TGTGCCAGCACGACGGGGGGCGCTTACGAGCAGTACTTC. Its translation is CASTTGGAYEQYF. The chain recombines TRBV19 with TRBJ2-7; weak D call: TRBD2 (7 bases). This CDR3 has 13 amino acids. V lost 9 bases and J 4 bases, leaving 16 bases between the germline ends. Looked up from germline, CDR1 is LNHDA and CDR2 is SQIVND (reference sequence).